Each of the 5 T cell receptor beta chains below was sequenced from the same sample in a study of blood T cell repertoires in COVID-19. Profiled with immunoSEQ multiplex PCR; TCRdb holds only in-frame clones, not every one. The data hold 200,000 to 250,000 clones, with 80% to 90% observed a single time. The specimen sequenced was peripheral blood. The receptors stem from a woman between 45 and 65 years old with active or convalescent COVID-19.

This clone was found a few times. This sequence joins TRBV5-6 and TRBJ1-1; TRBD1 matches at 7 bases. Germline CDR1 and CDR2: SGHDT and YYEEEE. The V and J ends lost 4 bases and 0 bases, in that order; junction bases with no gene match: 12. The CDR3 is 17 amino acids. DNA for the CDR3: TGTGCCAGCAGCCGACAGGGAGAGTGGAGCATGAACACTGAAGCTTTCTTT. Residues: CASSRQGEWSMNTEAFF.

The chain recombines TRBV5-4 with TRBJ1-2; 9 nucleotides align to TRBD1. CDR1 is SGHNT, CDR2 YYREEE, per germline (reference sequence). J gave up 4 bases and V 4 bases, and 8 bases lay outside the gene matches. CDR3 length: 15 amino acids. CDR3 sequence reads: CASSRSEDRGYGYTF. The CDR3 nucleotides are TGTGCCAGCAGCCGGTCCGAGGACAGGGGCTATGGCTACACCTTC.

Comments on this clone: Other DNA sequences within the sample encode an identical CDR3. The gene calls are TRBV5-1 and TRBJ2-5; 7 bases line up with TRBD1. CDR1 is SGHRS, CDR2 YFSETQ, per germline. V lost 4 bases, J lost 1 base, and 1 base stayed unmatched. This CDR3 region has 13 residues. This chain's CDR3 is CASSRDSQETQYF. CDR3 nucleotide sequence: TGCGCCAGCAGCCGGGACAGCCAAGAGACCCAGTACTTC.

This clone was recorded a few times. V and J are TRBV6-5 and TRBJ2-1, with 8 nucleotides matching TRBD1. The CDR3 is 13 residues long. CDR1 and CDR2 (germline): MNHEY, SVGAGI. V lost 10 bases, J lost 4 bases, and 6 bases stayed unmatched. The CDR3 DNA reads TGTGCCAACCAACAGGGGGATTACAATGAGCAGTTCTTC. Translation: CANQQGDYNEQFF.

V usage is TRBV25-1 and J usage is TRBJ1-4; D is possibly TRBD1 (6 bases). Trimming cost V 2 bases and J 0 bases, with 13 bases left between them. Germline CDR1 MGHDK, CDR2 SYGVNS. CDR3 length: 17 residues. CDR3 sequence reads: CASSEGPDSTTNEKLFF. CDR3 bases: TGTGCCAGCAGTGAAGGCCCGGACAGCACAACTAATGAAAAACTGTTTTTT. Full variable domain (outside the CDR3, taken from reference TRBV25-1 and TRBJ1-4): EADIYQTPRYLVIGTGKKITLECSQTMGHDKMYWYQQDPGMELHLIHYSYGVNSTEKGDLSSESTVSRIRTEHFPLTLESARPSHTSQYLCASSEGPDSTTNEKLFFGSGTQLSVL.